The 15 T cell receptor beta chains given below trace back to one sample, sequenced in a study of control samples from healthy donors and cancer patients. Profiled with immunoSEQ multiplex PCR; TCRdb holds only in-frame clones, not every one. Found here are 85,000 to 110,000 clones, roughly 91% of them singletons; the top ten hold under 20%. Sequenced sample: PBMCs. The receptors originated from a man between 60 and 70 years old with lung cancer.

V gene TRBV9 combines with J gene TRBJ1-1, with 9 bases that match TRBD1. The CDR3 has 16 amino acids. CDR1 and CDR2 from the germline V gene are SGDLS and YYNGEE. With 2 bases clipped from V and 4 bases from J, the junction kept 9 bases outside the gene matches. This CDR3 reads CASSVGQGPFGTEAFF. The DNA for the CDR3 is TGTGCCAGCAGCGTGGGACAGGGCCCCTTCGGCACTGAAGCTTTCTTT.

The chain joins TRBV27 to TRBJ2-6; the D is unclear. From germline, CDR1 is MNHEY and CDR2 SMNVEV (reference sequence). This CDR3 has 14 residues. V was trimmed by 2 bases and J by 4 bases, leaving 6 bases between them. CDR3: CASSLGGGANVLTF. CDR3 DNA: TGTGCCAGCAGTTTAGGTGGAGGGGCCAACGTCCTGACTTTC.

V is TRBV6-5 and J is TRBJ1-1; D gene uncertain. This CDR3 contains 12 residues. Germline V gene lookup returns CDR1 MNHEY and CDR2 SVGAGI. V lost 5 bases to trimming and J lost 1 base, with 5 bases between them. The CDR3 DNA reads TGTGCCAGCAGTAAATGGAACACTGAAGCTTTCTTT. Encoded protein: CASSKWNTEAFF.

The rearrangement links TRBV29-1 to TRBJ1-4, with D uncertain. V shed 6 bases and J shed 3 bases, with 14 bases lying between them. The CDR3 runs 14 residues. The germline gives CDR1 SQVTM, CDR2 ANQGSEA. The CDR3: CSVGSSLSNEKLFF. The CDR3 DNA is TGCAGCGTAGGGTCGAGTCTCTCTAATGAAAAACTGTTTTTT.

The CDR3 reads CASSQVANYGYTF. In DNA, the CDR3 is TGTGCCAGCAGCCAAGTAGCTAACTATGGCTACACCTTC. The gene calls are TRBV3-1 (or the pseudogene TRBV3-2) and TRBJ1-2; no reliable D call. The CDR3 is made up of 13 amino acids. The germline CDR1 and CDR2 sequences are LGHDT and YNNKEL (reference sequence). The germline V and J ends were trimmed by 1 base and 0 bases, with 3 bases remaining between them.

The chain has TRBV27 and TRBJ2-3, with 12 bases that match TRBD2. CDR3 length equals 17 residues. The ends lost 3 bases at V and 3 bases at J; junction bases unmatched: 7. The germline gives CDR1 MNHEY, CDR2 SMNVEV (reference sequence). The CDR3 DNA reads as TGTGCCAGCAGTTTGATGACTAGCGGGGGTATTACAGATACGCAGTATTTT. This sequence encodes CASSLMTSGGITDTQYF.

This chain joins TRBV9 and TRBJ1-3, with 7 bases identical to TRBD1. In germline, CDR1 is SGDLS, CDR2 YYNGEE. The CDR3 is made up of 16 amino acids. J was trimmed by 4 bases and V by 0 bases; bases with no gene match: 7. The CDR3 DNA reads TGTGCCAGCAGCGTAGCCCCAGGGGGAGTGGGAAACACCATATATTTT. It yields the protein CASSVAPGGVGNTIYF.

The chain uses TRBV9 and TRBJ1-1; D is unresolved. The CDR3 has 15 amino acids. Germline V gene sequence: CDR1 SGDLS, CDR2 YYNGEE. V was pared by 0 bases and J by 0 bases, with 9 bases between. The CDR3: CASSVDRVMNTEAFF. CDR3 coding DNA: TGTGCCAGCAGCGTAGATCGGGTGATGAACACTGAAGCTTTCTTT.

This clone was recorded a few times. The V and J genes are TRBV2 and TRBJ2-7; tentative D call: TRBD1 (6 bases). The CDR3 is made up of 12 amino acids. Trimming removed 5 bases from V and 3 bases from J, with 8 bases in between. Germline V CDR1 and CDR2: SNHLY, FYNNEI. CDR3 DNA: TGTGCCAGCAGTACAGGGATCTACGAGCAGTACGTC. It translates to CASSTGIYEQYV.

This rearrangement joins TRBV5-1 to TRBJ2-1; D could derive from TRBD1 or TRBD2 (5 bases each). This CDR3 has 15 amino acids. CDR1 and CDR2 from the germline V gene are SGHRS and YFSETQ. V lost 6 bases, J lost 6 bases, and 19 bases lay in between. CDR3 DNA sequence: TGCGCCAGCACCCCCGGGACGCCTGCATCCAATGAGCAGTTCTTC. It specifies CASTPGTPASNEQFF.

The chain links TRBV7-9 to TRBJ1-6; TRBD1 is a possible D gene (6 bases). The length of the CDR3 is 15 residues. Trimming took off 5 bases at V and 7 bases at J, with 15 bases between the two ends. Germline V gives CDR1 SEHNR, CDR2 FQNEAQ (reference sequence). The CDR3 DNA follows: TGTGCCAGCAGCCCGCGAGGGGGAGTGAATTCACCCCTCCACTTT. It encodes CASSPRGGVNSPLHF.

CDR3 sequence reads: CASSLDTSSGNTIYF. CDR3 DNA sequence: TGCGCCAGCAGCTTGGACACCAGCTCTGGAAACACCATATATTTT. This chain joins TRBV5-1 and TRBJ1-3; D remains unclear. This CDR3 contains 15 residues. Trimming stripped 0 bases from V and 0 bases from J, with 7 bases between. Germline V gene lookup returns CDR1 SGHRS and CDR2 YFSETQ.

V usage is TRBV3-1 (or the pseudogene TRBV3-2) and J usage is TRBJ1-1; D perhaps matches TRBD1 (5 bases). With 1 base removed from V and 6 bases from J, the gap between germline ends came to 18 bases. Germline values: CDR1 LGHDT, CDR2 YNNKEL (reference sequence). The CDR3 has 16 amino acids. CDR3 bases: TGTGCCAGCAGCCAAGGGAAGGGGAGTAAGTGGTCTGAAGCTTTCTTT. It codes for CASSQGKGSKWSEAFF.

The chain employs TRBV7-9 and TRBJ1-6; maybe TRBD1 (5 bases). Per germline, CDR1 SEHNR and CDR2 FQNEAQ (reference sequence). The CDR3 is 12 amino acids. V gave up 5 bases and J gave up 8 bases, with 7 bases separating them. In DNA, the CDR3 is TGTGCCAGCAGCAGGGGTGATTCACCCCTCCACTTT. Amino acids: CASSRGDSPLHF.

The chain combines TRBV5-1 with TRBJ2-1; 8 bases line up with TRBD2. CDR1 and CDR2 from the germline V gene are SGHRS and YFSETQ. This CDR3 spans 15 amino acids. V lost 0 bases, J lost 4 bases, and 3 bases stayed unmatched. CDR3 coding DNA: TGCGCCAGCAGCTTGGAAGCGGGGGCGTACAATGAGCAGTTCTTC. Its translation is CASSLEAGAYNEQFF.